The 27 T cell receptor beta chains presented below share a single source sample, sequenced in a study of vaccination and CD4 T cells after COVID-19. CD4+ T cells that had been cultured provided DNA sequenced with the Oncomine TCR Beta short-read assay. TCRdb analysed the PCR reads with MiXCR anew, one entry per CDR3 protein. This table has around 4,200 distinct CDR3 sequences, just under 35% appearing once. Treatment of the sample: roughly nine-day PBMC culture with coronavirus spike peptide pools or control peptides (ViraFEST assay). These CD4+ T cells came from an unexposed donor, sampled before the COVID-19 pandemic (2011-2018). For these receptors, no antigen is known. The material sequenced was CD4+ T cells from blood, cultured in vitro. Every receptor here comes from a human donor in good health.

The V gene is TRBV7-2, the J gene TRBJ1-4, with 9 nucleotides matching TRBD1. J lost 8 bases, V lost 5 bases, and 6 bases had no gene match. CDR1 is SGHTA and CDR2 is FQGNSA in the germline V gene. There are 14 residues in the CDR3. CDR3 region: CASSVDRGREKLFF. Written as DNA, the CDR3 is TGTGCCAGCAGCGTAGACAGGGGGAGGGAAAAACTGTTTTTT. Full variable domain (missing parts from reference TRBV7-2 and TRBJ1-4): GAGVSQSPSNKVTEKGKDVELRCDPISGHTALYWYRQSLGQGLEFLIYFQGNSAPDKSGLPSDRFSAERTGGSVSTLTIQRTQQEDSAVYLCASSVDRGREKLFFGSGTQLSVL.

The chain joins TRBV20-1 to TRBJ1-3, with no clear D. From germline, CDR1 is DFQATT and CDR2 SNEGSKA (reference sequence). Between the trimmed V and J ends, which lost 4 bases and 0 bases, there was a span of 10 bases. The CDR3 consists of 14 residues. Here the CDR3 DNA reads TGCAGTGCTACACCTACGAGCTCTGGAAACACCATATATTTT. The encoded protein is CSATPTSSGNTIYF.

The rearrangement joins TRBV5-1 to TRBJ2-7; TRBD1 agrees at 11 bases. Trimming removed 4 bases from V and 6 bases from J; junction bases left unmatched: 6. The V gene's germline CDR1 is SGHRS and CDR2 YFSETQ. This CDR3 is built from 14 residues. The CDR3 DNA is TGCGCCAGCAGCAGGACAGGGGGCCGGGGCGAGCAGTACTTC. Its translation is CASSRTGGRGEQYF.

Only a few counts were recorded for this clonotype. The genes are TRBV6-5 and TRBJ1-6; tentative D call: TRBD1 (5 bases). Germline lookup yields CDR1 MNHEY and CDR2 SVGAGI. This CDR3 has 16 amino acids. Trimming removed 0 bases from V and 8 bases from J, with 14 bases in between. Here the CDR3 reads CASSYSSGQTDSPLHF. CDR3 nucleotide sequence: TGTGCCAGCAGTTACTCGAGTGGTCAGACAGATTCACCCCTCCACTTT.

V and J are TRBV5-1 and TRBJ1-6; TRBD1 agrees at 7 bases. CDR3 length: 15 amino acids. Germline-derived CDR1 and CDR2 are SGHRS and YFSETQ. V was pared by 4 bases and J by 10 bases, with 11 bases of the junction left unmatched. CDR3 DNA sequence: TGCGCCAGCAGCGTCCGGACAGGAGGGGACTCACCCCTCCACTTT. As protein: CASSVRTGGDSPLHF.

The gene calls are TRBV10-1 and TRBJ2-1; no clear D. The CDR3 covers 12 residues. Deletions cut 3 bases from V and 9 bases from J, with 9 bases between. Germline V CDR1 and CDR2: WNHNN, SYGVQD (reference sequence). CDR3 sequence (DNA): TGCGCCAGCAGTGAATCCGTGGGTGAGCAGTTCTTC. Translated, it gives CASSESVGEQFF.

This clonotype has more than one count but fewer than ten. This chain connects TRBV10-3 to TRBJ1-2, with D possibly matching TRBD1 (5 bases). V lost 6 bases and J lost 2, with 16 bases in between. CDR3 length: 15 amino acids. From germline, CDR1 is ENHRY and CDR2 SYGVKD. CDR3 in amino acids: CAISAGLPANYGYTF. CDR3 in DNA: TGTGCCATCAGCGCGGGACTTCCTGCAAACTATGGCTACACCTTC.

This chain joins TRBV20-1 and TRBJ1-1; unclear D gene. V was cut by 0 bases and J by 6 bases, with 5 bases left in between. The germline V gene encodes CDR1 DFQATT and CDR2 SNEGSKA (reference sequence). The CDR3 contains 11 residues. CDR3 loop: CSARDAPEAFF. DNA of the CDR3: TGCAGTGCTAGAGATGCCCCTGAAGCTTTCTTT.

The rearrangement joins TRBV12-3 or TRBV12-4 to TRBJ2-5; possibly TRBD1 for D (5 bases). This CDR3 has 11 amino acids. The V gene lost 10 bases and the J gene lost 2 bases, with 8 bases spanning the gap. CDR3 in DNA: TGTGCCACCTCAGGGCAAGAGACCCAGTACTTC. Its protein product is CATSGQETQYF.

V and J are TRBV11-2 and TRBJ1-2; 7 nucleotides line up with TRBD1. CDR1 is SGHAT, CDR2 FQNNGV, per germline. The CDR3 sequence is 15 residues long. The junction had 10 bases not matched to a gene; V was cut back by 5 bases and J by 4 bases. The CDR3 is CASSQGGGKPYGYTF. CDR3 in DNA: TGTGCCAGCAGCCAGGGAGGGGGCAAACCCTATGGCTACACCTTC.

CDR3 amino acids: CSARDGQILWEAFF. DNA for the CDR3: TGCAGTGCTAGGGATGGACAGATCCTTTGGGAAGCTTTCTTT. V and J are TRBV20-1 and TRBJ1-1; D might be TRBD1 (6 bases). The CDR3 length is 14 residues. Germline V gene sequence: CDR1 DFQATT, CDR2 SNEGSKA (reference sequence). Trimming shortened V by 3 bases and J by 8 bases, and 19 bases separated the two germline ends.

V and J are TRBV30 and TRBJ1-2; 11 nucleotides match TRBD1. J gave up 7 bases and V 0 bases, and 13 bases lay outside the gene matches. The CDR3 has 17 residues. Germline V gene sequence: CDR1 GTSNPN, CDR2 SVGIG (reference sequence). The DNA of the CDR3 is TGTGCCTGGAGTGTATGGACAGGGGGCGCCCCGGGGGGTGGCTACACCTTC. Its translation is CAWSVWTGGAPGGGYTF.

This clonotype was counted once. This chain uses TRBV6-5 with TRBJ1-1; TRBD1 matches at 9 bases. The V and J ends lost 4 bases and 7 bases, in that order; junction bases with no gene match: 7. The length of the CDR3 is 14 residues. From germline, CDR1 is MNHEY and CDR2 SVGAGI. CDR3 sequence: CASSSQGAYGEAFF. CDR3 nucleotide sequence: TGTGCCAGCAGTTCACAGGGGGCTTACGGTGAAGCTTTCTTT.

This chain connects TRBV15 to TRBJ1-2, with D hard to call. The CDR3 is 14 residues long. The V gene lost 9 bases and the J gene lost 3 bases, with 17 bases spanning the gap. Germline CDR1 LNHNV, CDR2 YYDKDF (reference sequence). The CDR3 sequence is CATGPMRKDYGYTF. CDR3 DNA sequence: TGTGCCACGGGCCCCATGCGGAAGGACTATGGCTACACCTTC.

The chain carries TRBV7-2 and TRBJ2-7; D remains unclear. There are 13 residues in the CDR3. The germline V and J ends were trimmed by 1 base and 4 bases, with 8 bases remaining between them. Per the germline V gene, CDR1 is SGHTA and CDR2 is FQGNSA. For the CDR3, the DNA is TGTGCCAGCAGCTTAGGACAACTTTACGAGCAGTACTTC. Its protein product is CASSLGQLYEQYF.

This clonotype was observed a few times. This chain joins TRBV27 and TRBJ1-5, with TRBD1 identical over 10 bases. This CDR3 has 15 amino acids. After removal of 3 bases from V and 4 bases from J, the junction contained 3 bases not matched to a gene. CDR1 is MNHEY, CDR2 SMNVEV, per germline (reference sequence). CDR3 in DNA: TGTGCCAGCAGTTTGGGACAGGGGATAAATCAGCCCCAGCATTTT. Translated: CASSLGQGINQPQHF.

This clonotype was counted between two and nine times. The chain uses TRBV29-1 and TRBJ1-2; no reliable D call. The germline V and J ends were trimmed by 2 bases and 1 base, with 8 bases remaining between them. The CDR3 runs 13 residues. Germline V gives CDR1 SQVTM, CDR2 ANQGSEA. The CDR3 reads CSVERTVNYGYTF. The CDR3 DNA follows: TGCAGCGTTGAACGGACGGTTAACTATGGCTACACCTTC.

The chain combines TRBV7-2 with TRBJ2-5; 16 bases fit TRBD2. CDR1 and CDR2 from the germline V gene are SGHTA and FQGNSA. The CDR3 has 16 amino acids. V shed 5 bases, J shed 9 bases, and the junction held 9 bases outside the gene matches. DNA of the CDR3: TGTGCCAGCAGCCTGGGACTAGCGGGGGGGCTTGCGGCCCAGTACTTC. Translation gives CASSLGLAGGLAAQYF.

The chain is built from TRBV18 and TRBJ2-7; TRBD1 matches 8 bases. Germline assignment: CDR1 KGHSH and CDR2 LQKENI. J lost 4 bases, V lost 4 bases, and 6 bases had no gene match. The CDR3 covers 14 residues. The CDR3 region is CASSLKQGEYEQYF. CDR3 coding DNA: TGTGCCAGCTCACTAAAACAGGGGGAATACGAGCAGTACTTC.

This chain uses TRBV6-1 with TRBJ2-2; 9 bases agree with TRBD1. This CDR3 is 15 amino acids long. Germline-derived CDR1 and CDR2 are MNHNS and SASEGT. The junction had 7 bases not matched to a gene; V was cut back by 6 bases and J by 5 bases. CDR3 sequence: CASRRTGESTGELFF. In nucleotides, the CDR3 is TGTGCCAGCAGACGGACAGGGGAGAGTACCGGGGAGCTGTTTTTT.

The table lists this clonotype with a few counts. The rearrangement joins TRBV10-2 to TRBJ1-1; TRBD1 aligns across 8 bases. CDR1 WSHSY and CDR2 SAAADI come from the germline V gene. CDR3 length equals 17 residues. V gave up 2 bases and J gave up 1 base; unmatched junction bases: 9. The CDR3 reads CASSEQGALVANTEAFF. The DNA for the CDR3 is TGCGCCAGCAGTGAGCAGGGGGCCCTGGTCGCGAACACTGAAGCTTTCTTT.

The chain joins TRBV20-1 to TRBJ2-7, with D possibly being TRBD1 or TRBD2 (5 bases each). There are 13 residues in the CDR3. V was clipped by 5 bases and J by 1 base, with 12 bases between them. Germline V gene lookup returns CDR1 DFQATT and CDR2 SNEGSKA (reference sequence). CDR3 sequence: CSADRDGSYEQYF. The CDR3 nucleotides read TGCAGTGCTGATCGGGACGGATCCTACGAGCAGTACTTC.

In its sample, this clonotype was seen a few times. The chain employs TRBV6-1 and TRBJ2-7, with a possible D match to TRBD2 (5 bases). V lost 6 bases to trimming and J lost 3 bases, with 9 bases between them. Looked up from germline, CDR1 is MNHNS and CDR2 is SASEGT. The CDR3 spans 12 residues. The CDR3 here is CASSLDYYEQYF. The CDR3 nucleotides read TGTGCCAGCAGCCTCGACTACTACGAGCAGTACTTC.

This clonotype has only one observation. The V call is TRBV5-1, the J call TRBJ2-5; the D is unclear. Looked up from germline, CDR1 is SGHRS and CDR2 is YFSETQ. Trimming cost V 0 bases and J 5 bases, with 5 bases left between them. This CDR3 has 12 residues. Written as DNA, the CDR3 is TGCGCCAGCAGCTTGGATGGGGAGACCCAGTACTTC. This gives the protein CASSLDGETQYF.

This sequence joins TRBV7-3 and TRBJ2-3; 7 bases agree with TRBD2. Germline trimming cut 2 bases from V and 7 bases from J; bases unmatched to any gene: 3. The CDR3 has 13 amino acids. The germline V gene encodes CDR1 SGHTA and CDR2 FQGTGA. DNA of the CDR3: TGTGCCAGCAGCTTAGGGGGGGAAAATACGCAGTATTTT. It yields the protein CASSLGGENTQYF.

The V gene is TRBV6-4, the J gene TRBJ1-2; TRBD1 aligns across 8 bases. This CDR3 has 15 amino acids. CDR1 and CDR2 (germline): MRHNA, SNTAGT. The J segment lost 7 bases and the V segment lost 3 bases, leaving 10 bases of the junction unmatched. The CDR3 DNA sequence: TGTGCCAGCAGTGAGACAGGGGATCCGCTTGGTGGCTACACCTTC. It is translated as CASSETGDPLGGYTF.

This clonotype was detected a few times. The CDR3 loop is CASSLVNGDQPQHF. The CDR3 DNA reads TGTGCCAGCAGCTTAGTAAACGGGGATCAGCCCCAGCATTTT. This sequence joins TRBV7-8 and TRBJ1-5; D ambiguous. Between the trimmed V and J ends, which lost 1 base and 5 bases, there was a span of 9 bases. This CDR3 comprises 14 residues. Germline CDR1 is SGHVS and CDR2 is FQNEAQ.